These 7 T cell receptor beta chains were all obtained from the same sample, sequenced in a study of regulatory T cells in long-lasting Graves disease (dated by TCRdb to 2020 to 2022). The library was generated by multiplex PCR. Sequencing was carried out with an Illumina HiSeq 4000. CDR3 regions were amplified by Arm-PCR with iRepertoire HTBI primers to construct TCR beta libraries. The public reads were reanalyzed by TCRdb: fastp trimming at Q25, MiXCR alignment, in-frame beta chains only. Under each unique CDR3 protein, matching rows form one entry showing the most common genes and DNA. Within this sample are around 420,000 distinct CDR3 sequences, with over 12% of them counted one time only. Approximately 7.8% of the sample belongs to the ten largest clones. This sample's time point label indicates: newly diagnosed GD, antithyroid drugs for less than 3 months. RNA was extracted from PBMCs in TRIzol for both TCR sequencing and RNA sequencing.

This sample was also put to use in a study of T cells in Graves' hyperthyroidism and ophthalmopathy.

The sequencing here drew on peripheral blood mononuclear cells (PBMCs), taken at new diagnosis, from a patient treated with antithyroid drugs. The receptors originated from a woman in her 40s with Graves disease. Donor details come from another sample of the same person, matched by shared clones.

A note on this clonotype: This sequence may be a read error, since a much larger clone differs from it by one base. CDR3 region: CASSEGLESTGELFF. The DNA of the CDR3 is TGTGCCAGCAGTGAGGGACTAGAGAGCACCGGGGAGCTGTTTTTT. The V gene is TRBV27, the J gene TRBJ2-2; 8 nucleotides align to TRBD2. V gave up 5 bases and J gave up 4 bases; unmatched junction bases: 6. The germline V gene has CDR1 MNHEY and CDR2 SMNVEV (reference sequence). This CDR3 is 15 amino acids long.

This sequence joins TRBV20-1 and TRBJ1-5; perhaps TRBD1 as D (6 bases). The germline V gene encodes CDR1 DFQATT and CDR2 SNEGSKA (reference sequence). The length of the CDR3 is 15 residues. V was trimmed by 4 bases and J by 1 base, leaving 14 bases between them. CDR3 DNA sequence: TGCAGTGCTATGGACAGTGGGGGCAGCAATCAGCCCCAGCATTTT. The encoded protein is CSAMDSGGSNQPQHF.

In this sample, this clonotype turned up many times. The CDR3 sequence is CASSQSLGFTGELFF. The CDR3 DNA follows: TGTGCCAGCAGCCAAAGTCTGGGTTTCACCGGGGAGCTGTTTTTT. The rearrangement joins TRBV3-1 to TRBJ2-2, with unresolved D. Germline CDR1 LGHDT, CDR2 YNNKEL (reference sequence). Trimming left V 2 bases short and J 4 bases short, with 11 bases between. The CDR3 runs 15 residues.

This clonotype showed up many times. This chain joins TRBV2 and TRBJ2-7; D unclear. The CDR3 totals 15 residues. Germline V CDR1 and CDR2: SNHLY, FYNNEI. The V and J ends lost 0 bases and 0 bases respectively, with 9 bases between them. This chain's CDR3 is CASSEAGVRSYEQYF. Here the CDR3 DNA reads TGTGCCAGCAGTGAAGCGGGCGTCCGCTCCTACGAGCAGTACTTC.

This clonotype was found many times. V is TRBV28 and J is TRBJ2-3, with 10 positions matching TRBD2. The V gene end was trimmed by 4 bases and the J gene end by 3 bases; junction bases not matched to a gene: 7. The CDR3 sequence is 16 residues long. Germline V CDR1 and CDR2: MDHEN, SYDVKM. The CDR3 reads CASSSTGTSVTDTQYF. CDR3 sequence (DNA): TGTGCCAGCAGTTCAACCGGGACTAGCGTTACAGATACGCAGTATTTT.

The gene calls are TRBV20-1 and TRBJ2-1, with 8 bases that match TRBD2. The ends lost 0 bases at V and 8 bases at J; junction bases unmatched: 6. The CDR3 length is 14 residues. Germline V gene lookup returns CDR1 DFQATT and CDR2 SNEGSKA (reference sequence). Here the CDR3 DNA reads TGCAGTGCTAGAGATAGAGCGGGAGTACATGAGCAGTTCTTC. This encodes CSARDRAGVHEQFF.

This clonotype has only a few counts. The chain uses TRBV5-1 and TRBJ2-7, with TRBD2 matching 7 bases. This CDR3 has 14 residues. V was pared by 0 bases and J by 1 base, with 1 base of the junction left unmatched. Germline V gene lookup returns CDR1 SGHRS and CDR2 YFSETQ. As DNA, the CDR3 is TGCGCCAGCAGCTTGGGGGACTATTCCTACGAGCAGTACTTC. Protein product: CASSLGDYSYEQYF. Variable domain in full (rest from reference TRBV5-1 and TRBJ2-7): KAGVTQTPRYLIKTRGQQVTLSCSPISGHRSVSWYQQTPGQGLQFLFEYFSETQRNKGNFPGRFSGRQFSNSRSEMNVSTLELGDSALYLCASSLGDYSYEQYFGPGTRLTVT.